This TCR beta chain was recovered during a study of blood T cell repertoires in COVID-19. Across the whole study: Specimens from acute and convalescent COVID-19 originated in the United States, Italy and Spain. PBMCs, B-cell-depleted T cells, or T cells were the source of the cDNA or gDNA that made up the material.

Germline CDR1 SGHDN, CDR2 FVKESK. Trimming shortened V by 1 base and J by 0 bases, and 18 bases separated the two germline ends. The CDR3 has 18 residues. Assay used: immunoSEQ multiplex PCR; TCRdb lists only in-frame clones, some missing. This table has over 300,000 clones, 70% to 90% appearing once. The TCR was taken from a woman in her 30s who had recovered from COVID-19. The J gene is TRBJ1-1, the V gene TRBV14, with D perhaps matching TRBD1 (5 bases). What was sequenced was PBMCs or T cells enriched from blood (not recorded which). For the CDR3, the DNA is TGTGCCAGCAGCCAAGCTTGGCAGGGTCGAATTATGAACACTGAAGCTTTCTTT. Translated, it gives CASSQAWQGRIMNTEAFF.